What follows are 24 T cell receptor beta chains derived from one specimen sequenced in a study of beta chain features in type 1 diabetes. Findings and caveats of the study: TCRB CDR3s were moderately but significantly shorter in Type 1 diabetes patients in all four CD4+ subsets.

Their antigens are not known. Expressed TCRB transcripts got sequenced, as all isolated RNA was reverse transcribed. Sequenced by immunoSEQ multiplex PCR; TCRdb stores in-frame clones only, minus some. The top ten clones hold about 0.081% of a sample with 160,000 or so clones, roughly 65% of them seen once. The source material was naive CD4+ T cells from blood. Receptor source: a man aged 30-40 years with type 1 diabetes.

This chain joins TRBV29-1 and TRBJ2-3; unclear D gene. Germline V gene lookup returns CDR1 SQVTM and CDR2 ANQGSEA. V lost 1 base and J 5 bases, leaving 16 bases between the germline ends. This CDR3 has 15 residues. The CDR3 bases are TGCAGCGTTGAAGGGGCGGTTGGTCACAAAGATACGCAGTATTTT. Protein product: CSVEGAVGHKDTQYF.

The chain carries TRBV6-5 and TRBJ1-3; the D is unclear. Trimming cost V 6 bases and J 4 bases, with 4 bases left between them. The CDR3 contains 11 residues. In germline, CDR1 is MNHEY, CDR2 SVGAGI. CDR3 DNA: TGTGCCAGCAGCCTAGGAAACACCATATATTTT. Translating gives CASSLGNTIYF.

V is TRBV7-2 and J is TRBJ2-3; 9 bases agree with TRBD1. The CDR3 length is 16 residues. After removal of 1 base from V and 2 bases from J, the junction contained 4 bases not matched to a gene. Germline V gene sequence: CDR1 SGHTA, CDR2 FQGNSA. The CDR3, as DNA: TGTGCCAGCAGCTTAGGGGGGACAGGGTTCACAGATACGCAGTATTTT. It encodes CASSLGGTGFTDTQYF. Full variable domain (remainder filled in from reference TRBV7-2 and TRBJ2-3): GAGVSQSPSNKVTEKGKDVELRCDPISGHTALYWYRQSLGQGLEFLIYFQGNSAPDKSGLPSDRFSAERTGGSVSTLTIQRTQQEDSAVYLCASSLGGTGFTDTQYFGPGTRLTVL.

This clone is a singleton in its sample. This rearrangement joins TRBV27 to TRBJ2-5; TRBD1 might be the D (6 bases). CDR1 and CDR2 from the germline V gene are MNHEY and SMNVEV (reference sequence). V shed 6 bases and J shed 5 bases, with 16 bases lying between them. The CDR3 is made up of 14 amino acids. The chain's CDR3 is CASRKQGPYETQYF. The CDR3 DNA reads TGTGCCAGCAGAAAACAGGGCCCCTACGAGACCCAGTACTTC.

This clone was seen only a few times. The rearrangement links TRBV5-1 to TRBJ2-1; the D gene is possibly TRBD2 (6 bases). The V and J ends lost 4 bases and 5 bases respectively, with 10 bases between them. Looked up from germline, CDR1 is SGHRS and CDR2 is YFSETQ. This CDR3 has 13 residues. CDR3 amino acids: CASSAGGNNEQFF. The CDR3 DNA reads as TGCGCCAGCAGCGCCGGGGGTAACAATGAGCAGTTCTTC.

This chain links TRBV7-9 with TRBJ2-3; 14 nucleotides align to TRBD2. CDR3 length: 18 residues. Germline V CDR1 and CDR2: SEHNR, FQNEAQ (reference sequence). Unmatched junction bases numbered 5, after V lost 3 bases and J lost 0 bases. CDR3 amino acids: CASSLGLAGATSTDTQYF. DNA for the CDR3: TGTGCCAGCAGCTTGGGACTAGCGGGGGCCACTAGCACAGATACGCAGTATTTT.

This chain connects TRBV5-4 to TRBJ2-7; 7 nucleotides line up with TRBD1. Germline V gene sequence: CDR1 SGHNT, CDR2 YYREEE (reference sequence). CDR3 length: 15 residues. V trimming: 2 bases; J trimming: 3 bases; junction bases outside the gene matches: 8. CDR3: CASSFNRGRGYEQYF. CDR3 coding DNA: TGTGCCAGCAGCTTCAACAGGGGAAGGGGCTACGAGCAGTACTTC.

This chain's CDR3 is CASSLGGGATDTQYF. CDR3 nucleotides: TGTGCCAGCTCACTCGGTGGAGGGGCCACAGATACGCAGTATTTT. This chain uses TRBV18 with TRBJ2-3; tentatively, D is TRBD2 (6 bases). Germline V gene sequence: CDR1 KGHSH, CDR2 LQKENI. CDR3 length equals 15 residues. Trimming took 4 bases from V and 2 from J, leaving 13 bases between them.

In this sample, this clone turned up once. This chain joins TRBV5-1 and TRBJ2-3, with D maybe TRBD2 (5 bases). V shed 2 bases and J shed 0 bases, with 7 bases lying between them. From germline, CDR1 is SGHRS and CDR2 YFSETQ. This CDR3 contains 14 residues. CDR3 DNA: TGCGCCAGCAGCTTCCCGGGAAGCACAGATACGCAGTATTTT. Translation gives CASSFPGSTDTQYF.

The chain has TRBV20-1 and TRBJ1-2; no definite D call. This CDR3 has 11 residues. Per the germline V gene, CDR1 is DFQATT and CDR2 is SNEGSKA (reference sequence). V shed 3 bases and J shed 4 bases, with 6 bases lying between them. The CDR3 loop reads CSASMAYGYTF. In nucleotides, the CDR3 is TGCAGTGCTAGTATGGCCTATGGCTACACCTTC.

The chain has TRBV7-2 and TRBJ1-1; D possibly corresponds to TRBD1 (5 bases). Germline CDR1 and CDR2: SGHTA and FQGNSA. V shed 5 bases and J shed 1 base, with 11 bases lying between them. This CDR3 is built from 14 residues. DNA for the CDR3: TGTGCCAGCAGCCCGGGACCGACGAACACTGAAGCTTTCTTT. Amino acids: CASSPGPTNTEAFF.

This clone has a handful of counts. Germline and junction disagree at one end, which may indicate a read error. The gene calls are TRBV4-3 and TRBJ1-2, with a tentative D call TRBD1 (5 bases). Germline assignment: CDR1 LGHNA and CDR2 YSLEER. The CDR3 has 16 residues. The CDR3 nucleotides are TGCGCCAGCAGCACGGTGGCGACAGCTAATAACCATGGCTACACCTTC. Its protein is CASSTVATANNHGYTF.

V and J are TRBV2 and TRBJ2-5; tentatively, D is TRBD2 (6 bases). Trimming stripped 6 bases from V and 4 bases from J, with 9 bases between. The CDR3 runs 12 residues. Looked up from germline, CDR1 is SNHLY and CDR2 is FYNNEI. CDR3 nucleotides: TGTGCCAGCAGCCTAGCGCCAGAGACCCAGTACTTC. It specifies CASSLAPETQYF. Full variable domain (outside the CDR3, taken from reference TRBV2 and TRBJ2-5): EPEVTQTPSHQVTQMGQEVILRCVPISNHLYFYWYRQILGQKVEFLVSFYNNEISEKSEIFDDQFSVERPDGSNFTLKIRSTKLEDSAMYFCASSLAPETQYFGPGTRLLVL.

This sequence joins TRBV30 and TRBJ2-1; D possibly corresponds to TRBD1 (6 bases). CDR3 length equals 15 residues. Germline assignment: CDR1 GTSNPN and CDR2 SVGIG (reference sequence). Trimming stripped 3 bases from V and 7 bases from J, with 19 bases between. CDR3 loop: CAWSQGSFSGNEQFF. In DNA, the CDR3 is TGTGCCTGGAGCCAGGGGTCTTTTTCTGGTAATGAGCAGTTCTTC.

Regarding this clone: Other DNA sequences from this sample encode an identical CDR3 as well. This rearrangement joins TRBV9 to TRBJ1-1, with 7 bases that match TRBD1. Germline lookup yields CDR1 SGDLS and CDR2 YYNGEE. CDR3 length equals 13 residues. V trimming: 4 bases; J trimming: 5 bases; junction bases outside the gene matches: 5. CDR3 coding DNA: TGTGCCAGCAGCACTCAGGGGGATACTGAAGCTTTCTTT. This sequence encodes CASSTQGDTEAFF. The variable domain in full, completed from reference TRBV9 and TRBJ1-1, reads DSGVTQTPKHLITATGQRVTLRCSPRSGDLSVYWYQQSLDQGLQFLIQYYNGEERAKGNILERFSAQQFPDLHSELNLSSLELGDSALYFCASSTQGDTEAFFGQGTRLTVV.

The chain couples TRBV18 to TRBJ2-7; 8 bases fit TRBD2. This CDR3 comprises 15 residues. The trim removed 0 bases at V and 1 base at J, leaving 2 bases unmatched. Germline CDR1 is KGHSH and CDR2 is LQKENI. This CDR3 reads CASSPPSGGSYEQYF. Written as DNA, the CDR3 is TGTGCCAGCTCACCACCGAGCGGGGGATCCTACGAGCAGTACTTC.

This chain links TRBV7-9 with TRBJ2-7; weak D call: TRBD1 (6 bases). Trimming left V 5 bases short and J 3 bases short, with 11 bases between. The CDR3 is made up of 13 amino acids. Looked up from germline, CDR1 is SEHNR and CDR2 is FQNEAQ (reference sequence). CDR3 coding DNA: TGTGCCAGCAGCACAGGGTTAGGCTACGAGCAGTACTTC. Translation: CASSTGLGYEQYF.

The rearrangement joins TRBV28 to TRBJ2-5; TRBD1 aligns across 7 bases. Germline lookup yields CDR1 MDHEN and CDR2 SYDVKM. After removal of 5 bases from V and 2 bases from J, the junction contained 5 bases not matched to a gene. This CDR3 is built from 14 residues. CDR3: CASSRYRGQETQYF. In nucleotides, the CDR3 is TGTGCCAGCAGTCGGTACAGGGGTCAAGAGACCCAGTACTTC.

The chain links TRBV28 to TRBJ2-6; tentative D call: TRBD1 (5 bases). This CDR3 is built from 17 residues. Trimming shortened V by 5 bases and J by 3 bases, and 17 bases separated the two germline ends. Germline values: CDR1 MDHEN, CDR2 SYDVKM. Here the CDR3 reads CASSARTQGSGANVLTF. CDR3 DNA: TGTGCCAGCAGTGCCCGCACTCAGGGAAGTGGGGCCAACGTCCTGACTTTC.

This chain joins TRBV4-3 and TRBJ2-3; D is perhaps TRBD1 (6 bases). V gave up 4 bases and J gave up 1 base, with 9 bases separating them. CDR3 length: 14 residues. The V gene's germline CDR1 is LGHNA and CDR2 YSLEER. CDR3 nucleotides: TGCGCCAGCAGCCCAGGGGTGGGCACAGATACGCAGTATTTT. Its translation: CASSPGVGTDTQYF.

The chain joins TRBV30 to TRBJ1-1; TRBD1 might be the D (5 bases). Germline lookup yields CDR1 GTSNPN and CDR2 SVGIG (reference sequence). Trimming took 2 bases from V and 0 from J, leaving 13 bases between them. The CDR3 covers 15 residues. For the CDR3, the DNA is TGTGCCTGGAGTACCCGGGGCGGCATGAACACTGAAGCTTTCTTT. Amino acids: CAWSTRGGMNTEAFF.

The chain recombines TRBV7-6 with TRBJ1-2; D perhaps matches TRBD1 (6 bases). The CDR3 length is 15 residues. V was trimmed by 5 bases and J by 0 bases, leaving 13 bases between them. Germline loops: CDR1 SGHVS, CDR2 FNYEAQ. The CDR3 spells CASSPWTASNYGYTF. CDR3 DNA: TGTGCCAGCAGCCCATGGACAGCGTCTAACTATGGCTACACCTTC.

About this clone itself: The sample contains more than one DNA sequence encoding this CDR3. The V gene is TRBV20-1, the J gene TRBJ2-7; D unresolved. The CDR3 spans 10 residues. Germline CDR1 DFQATT, CDR2 SNEGSKA (reference sequence). Deletions cut 3 bases from V and 5 bases from J, with 5 bases between. CDR3 coding DNA: TGCAGTGCTAGTTCCCACGAGCAGTACTTC. This sequence encodes CSASSHEQYF.

This chain joins TRBV7-2 and TRBJ2-7; maybe TRBD2 (5 bases). V was shortened by 4 bases and J by 5 bases, with 12 bases between the two germline ends. CDR3 length: 13 amino acids. Germline CDR1 is SGHTA and CDR2 is FQGNSA. In DNA form, the CDR3 reads TGTGCCAGCAGCTCGCTACTAGTCGACGAGCAGTACTTC. Residues: CASSSLLVDEQYF.